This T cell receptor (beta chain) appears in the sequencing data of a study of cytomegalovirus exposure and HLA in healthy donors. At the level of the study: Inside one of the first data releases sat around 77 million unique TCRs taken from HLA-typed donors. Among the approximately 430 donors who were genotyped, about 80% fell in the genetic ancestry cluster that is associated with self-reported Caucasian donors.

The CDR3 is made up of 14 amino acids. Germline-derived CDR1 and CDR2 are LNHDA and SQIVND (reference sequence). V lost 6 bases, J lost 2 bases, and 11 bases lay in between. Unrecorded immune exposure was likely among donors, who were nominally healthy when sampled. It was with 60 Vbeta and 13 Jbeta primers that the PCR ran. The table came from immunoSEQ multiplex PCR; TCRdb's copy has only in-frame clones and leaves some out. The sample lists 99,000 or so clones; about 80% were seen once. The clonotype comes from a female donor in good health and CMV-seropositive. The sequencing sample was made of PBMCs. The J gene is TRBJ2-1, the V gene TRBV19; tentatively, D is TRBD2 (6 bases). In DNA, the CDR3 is TGTGCCAGTAGCCGGACTACCCCCTACAATGAGCAGTTCTTC. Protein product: CASSRTTPYNEQFF.